This T cell receptor (beta chain) was captured by sequencing in a study of blood T cells in healthy people across ages. A sample-barcoded 5' primer and a J-beta primer mix were used in a second PCR of roughly 6 to 11 cycles. Tags on each cDNA molecule came from a template-switch adaptor with 12 random nucleotides. A single record per CDR3 protein comes from TCRdb applying MiXCR to the 5' RACE reads. Of 910,000 or so distinct CDR3 sequences listed, roughly 51% were seen once; the top ten hold 20% to 25%. Trimming left V 3 bases short and J 6 bases short, with 11 bases between. The CDR3 length is 13 residues. Germline V gene data show CDR1 as SQVTM and CDR2 as ANQGSEA.

The source is a woman aged 55-69 years in good health. This sequence joins TRBV29-1 and TRBJ2-2; D ambiguous. Material: blood. CDR3 DNA: TGCAGCGTTGAGTATGAGATTGCCGGGGAGCTGTTTTTT. This gives the protein CSVEYEIAGELFF.